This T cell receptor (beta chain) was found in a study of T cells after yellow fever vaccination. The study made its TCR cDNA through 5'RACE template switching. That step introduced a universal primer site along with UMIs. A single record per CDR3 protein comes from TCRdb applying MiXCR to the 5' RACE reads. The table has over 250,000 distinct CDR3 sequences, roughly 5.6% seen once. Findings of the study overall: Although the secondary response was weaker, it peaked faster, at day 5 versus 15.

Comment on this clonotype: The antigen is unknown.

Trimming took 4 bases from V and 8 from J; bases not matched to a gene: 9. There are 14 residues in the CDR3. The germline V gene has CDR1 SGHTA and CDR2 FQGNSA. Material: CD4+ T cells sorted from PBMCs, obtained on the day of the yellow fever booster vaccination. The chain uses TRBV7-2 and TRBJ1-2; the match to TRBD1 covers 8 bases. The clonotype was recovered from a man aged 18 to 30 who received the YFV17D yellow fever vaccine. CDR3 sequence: CASSSRQGMEGYTF. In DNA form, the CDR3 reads TGTGCCAGCAGCTCCAGACAGGGGATGGAAGGCTACACCTTC.